This T cell receptor beta chain was observed in a study of control samples from healthy donors and cancer patients. Generated by immunoSEQ multiplex PCR, the TCRdb table keeps only in-frame clones and is missing some. This table holds 130,000 to 150,000 clones, 91% found once. This clone has only one observation. Between the trimmed V and J ends, which lost 2 bases and 5 bases, there was a span of 14 bases. This CDR3 is built from 15 residues. CDR1 and CDR2 from the germline V gene are SGHTS and YDEGEE. This TCR derives from a man under 40 in good health. The material sequenced was blood. The chain employs TRBV5-8 and TRBJ1-3; D call uncertain. The CDR3 reads CASSFAGPGRNTIYF. In DNA form, the CDR3 reads TGTGCCAGCAGCTTCGCGGGTCCGGGAAGAAACACCATATATTTT.